These 7 T cell receptor beta chains were all obtained from the same sample, sequenced in a study of cytomegalovirus exposure and HLA in healthy donors. 13 Jbeta primers and 60 Vbeta primers were used for the PCR. The protocol was immunoSEQ multiplex PCR, while the TCRdb copy is restricted to in-frame clones and leaves out a portion. The sample shows fewer than 200,000 clones, roughly 71% of them seen only once. Sequencing was done on a sample of PBMCs. These receptor sequences come from a girl aged 5 to 17 in good health and CMV-seronegative.

In its sample, this clone was seen a few times. This chain links TRBV7-9 with TRBJ2-2; no clear D gene. Germline V gene sequence: CDR1 SEHNR, CDR2 FQNEAQ (reference sequence). The CDR3 is made up of 12 amino acids. V lost 10 bases and J lost 6, with 12 bases in between. The CDR3 is CATRFGSGELFF. The DNA for the CDR3 is TGTGCCACTCGATTCGGGTCCGGGGAGCTGTTTTTT.

This chain links TRBV6-5 with TRBJ2-1; TRBD1 is a possible D gene (5 bases). The germline gives CDR1 MNHEY, CDR2 SVGAGI. V was clipped by 4 bases and J by 4 bases, with 14 bases between them. This CDR3 is built from 15 residues. CDR3 amino acids: CASSLGRAGYNEQFF. The CDR3 DNA reads TGTGCCAGCAGTTTGGGTAGGGCAGGGTACAATGAGCAGTTCTTC.

This chain uses TRBV5-6 with TRBJ2-7; TRBD2 is a possible D gene (5 bases). This CDR3 is built from 15 residues. The V end was cut by 5 bases, the J end by 5 bases, with 20 bases between. Germline values: CDR1 SGHDT, CDR2 YYEEEE. CDR3 in amino acids: CASSLEDRFGDEQYF. As DNA, the CDR3 is TGTGCCAGCAGTCTGGAGGACCGCTTTGGGGACGAGCAGTACTTC.

J is TRBJ2-3 and V is TRBV2; 7 nucleotides line up with TRBD2. Germline V gene data show CDR1 as SNHLY and CDR2 as FYNNEI. The V and J ends lost 5 bases and 0 bases, in that order; junction bases with no gene match: 8. The CDR3 is made up of 16 amino acids. The CDR3 nucleotides read TGTGCCAGCAGTCTCCTCTCTAGCGGTAGCACAGATACGCAGTATTTT. Translating gives CASSLLSSGSTDTQYF.

On this clone: The identical CDR3 is also encoded by other nucleotide sequences in the sample. The V call is TRBV20-1, the J call TRBJ1-2; perhaps TRBD1 as D (5 bases). The CDR3 consists of 11 residues. The V and J ends lost 6 bases and 7 bases respectively, with 12 bases between them. Germline CDR1 is DFQATT and CDR2 is SNEGSKA (reference sequence). CDR3 nucleotides: TGCAGTGCCACGGGGGTCGGTGGCTACACCTTC. This sequence encodes CSATGVGGYTF.

The rearrangement uses TRBV4-1 and TRBJ1-1, with 7 bases matching TRBD1. The CDR3 totals 14 residues. CDR1 MGHRA and CDR2 YSYEKL come from the germline V gene. V shed 0 bases and J 11 bases; nucleotides not matched to a gene: 9. The CDR3 loop is CASSQERGGAWAFF. CDR3 coding DNA: TGCGCCAGCAGCCAAGAAAGAGGGGGCGCCTGGGCTTTCTTT.

The J gene is TRBJ2-4, the V gene TRBV7-8; possibly TRBD2 for D (7 bases). CDR3 size: 15 residues. The germline V gene has CDR1 SGHVS and CDR2 FQNEAQ. V was trimmed by 0 bases and J by 6 bases, leaving 12 bases between them. DNA of the CDR3: TGTGCCAGCAGCTTAGCGGGGGGGCCACTAAACATTCAGTACTTC. Translating it yields CASSLAGGPLNIQYF.